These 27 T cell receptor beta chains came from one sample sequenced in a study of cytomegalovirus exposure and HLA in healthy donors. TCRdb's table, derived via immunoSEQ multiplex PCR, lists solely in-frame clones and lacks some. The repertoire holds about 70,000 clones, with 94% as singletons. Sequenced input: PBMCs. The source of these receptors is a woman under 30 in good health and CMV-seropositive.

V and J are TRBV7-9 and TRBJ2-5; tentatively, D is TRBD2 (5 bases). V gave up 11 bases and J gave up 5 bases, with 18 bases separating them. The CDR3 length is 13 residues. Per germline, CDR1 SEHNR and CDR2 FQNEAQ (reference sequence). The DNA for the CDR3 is TGTGCCCAACGGGGTCTCATAGAGGAGACCCAGTACTTC. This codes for CAQRGLIEETQYF.

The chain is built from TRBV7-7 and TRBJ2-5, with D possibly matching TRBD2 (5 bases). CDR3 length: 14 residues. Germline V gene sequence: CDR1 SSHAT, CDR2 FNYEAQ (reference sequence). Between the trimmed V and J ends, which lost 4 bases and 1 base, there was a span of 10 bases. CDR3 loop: CASSSAGGQETQYF. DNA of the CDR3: TGTGCCAGCAGCTCCGCGGGCGGCCAAGAGACCCAGTACTTC.

In DNA form, the CDR3 reads TGTGCCAGCAGTTTCTTCCAGGGTCACGAGCAGTACTTC. This sequence encodes CASSFFQGHEQYF. The genes are TRBV27 and TRBJ2-7, with D possibly TRBD1 on 5 matching bases. Germline CDR1 reads MNHEY; CDR2 reads SMNVEV (reference sequence). This CDR3 has 13 amino acids. V was shortened by 3 bases and J by 5 bases, with 11 bases between the two germline ends.

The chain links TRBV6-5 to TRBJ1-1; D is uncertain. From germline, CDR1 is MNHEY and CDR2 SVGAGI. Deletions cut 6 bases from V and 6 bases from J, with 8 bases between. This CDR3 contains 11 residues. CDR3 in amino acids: CASSPGAEAFF. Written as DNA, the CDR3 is TGTGCCAGCAGCCCAGGCGCTGAAGCTTTCTTT.

CDR3 DNA: TGTGCCAGCAGTGAAGTCGCGACATCTTCTGGAAACACCATATATTTT. Its translation is CASSEVATSSGNTIYF. The rearrangement uses TRBV6-1 and TRBJ1-3; D ambiguous. The germline V gene has CDR1 MNHNS and CDR2 SASEGT. V was clipped by 1 base and J by 1 base, with 11 bases between them. The CDR3 runs to 16 residues.

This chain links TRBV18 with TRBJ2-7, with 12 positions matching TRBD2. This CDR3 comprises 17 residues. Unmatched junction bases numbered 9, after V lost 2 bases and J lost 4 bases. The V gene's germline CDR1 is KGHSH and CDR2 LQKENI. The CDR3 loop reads CASSPGGLAGLTYEQYF. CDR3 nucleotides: TGTGCCAGCTCACCAGGCGGACTAGCGGGGCTAACGTACGAGCAGTACTTC.

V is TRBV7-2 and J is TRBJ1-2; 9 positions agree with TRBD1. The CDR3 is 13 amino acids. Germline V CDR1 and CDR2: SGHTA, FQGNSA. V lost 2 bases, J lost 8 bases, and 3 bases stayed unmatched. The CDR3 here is CASSLRGQGGYTF. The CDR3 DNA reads TGTGCCAGCAGCTTAAGAGGACAGGGGGGCTACACCTTC. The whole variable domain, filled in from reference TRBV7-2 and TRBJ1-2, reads GAGVSQSPSNKVTEKGKDVELRCDPISGHTALYWYRQSLGQGLEFLIYFQGNSAPDKSGLPSDRFSAERTGGSVSTLTIQRTQQEDSAVYLCASSLRGQGGYTFGSGTRLTVV.

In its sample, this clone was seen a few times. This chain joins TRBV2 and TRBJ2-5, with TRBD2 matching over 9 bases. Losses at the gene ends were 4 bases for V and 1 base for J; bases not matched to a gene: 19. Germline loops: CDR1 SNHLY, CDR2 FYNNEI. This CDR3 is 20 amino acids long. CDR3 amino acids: CASSGSGQRGSGGFQETQYF. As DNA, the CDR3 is TGTGCCAGCAGTGGATCGGGACAGAGAGGTAGCGGGGGATTCCAAGAGACCCAGTACTTC.

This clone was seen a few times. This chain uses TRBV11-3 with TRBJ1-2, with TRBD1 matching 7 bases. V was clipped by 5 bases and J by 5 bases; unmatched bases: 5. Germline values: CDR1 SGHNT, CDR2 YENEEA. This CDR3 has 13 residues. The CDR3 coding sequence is TGTGCCAGCAGCCGGGGACAGCTATATGGCTACACCTTC. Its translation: CASSRGQLYGYTF.

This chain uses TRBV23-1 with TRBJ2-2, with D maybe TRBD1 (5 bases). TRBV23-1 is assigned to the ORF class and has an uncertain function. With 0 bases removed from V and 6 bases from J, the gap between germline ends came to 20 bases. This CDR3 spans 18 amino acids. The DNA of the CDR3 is TGCGCCAGCAGTCAATCGGAAGCTCGGCAGGGTGGGGCCGGGGAGCTGTTTTTT. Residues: CASSQSEARQGGAGELFF.

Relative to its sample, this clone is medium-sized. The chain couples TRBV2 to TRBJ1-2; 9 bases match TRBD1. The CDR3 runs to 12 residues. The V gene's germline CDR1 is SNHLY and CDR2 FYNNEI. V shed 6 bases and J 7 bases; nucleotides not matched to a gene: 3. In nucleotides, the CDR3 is TGTGCCAGCAGGTCGGACAGGGGTGGCTACACCTTC. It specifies CASRSDRGGYTF.

The CDR3 reads CASSWTSGYEQYF. The CDR3 DNA reads as TGTGCCAGCAGCTGGACTAGCGGGTACGAGCAGTACTTC. The chain combines TRBV7-8 with TRBJ2-7; 11 bases fit TRBD2. The CDR3 totals 13 residues. Per the germline V gene, CDR1 is SGHVS and CDR2 is FQNEAQ. The V and J ends lost 4 bases and 4 bases, in that order; junction bases with no gene match: 0.

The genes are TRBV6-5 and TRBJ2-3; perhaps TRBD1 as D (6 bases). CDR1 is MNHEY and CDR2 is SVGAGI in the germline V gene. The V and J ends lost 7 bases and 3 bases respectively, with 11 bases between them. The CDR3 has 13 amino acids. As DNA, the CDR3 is TGTGCCAGCACCTTTACAGGGACAGATACGCAGTATTTT. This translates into CASTFTGTDTQYF.

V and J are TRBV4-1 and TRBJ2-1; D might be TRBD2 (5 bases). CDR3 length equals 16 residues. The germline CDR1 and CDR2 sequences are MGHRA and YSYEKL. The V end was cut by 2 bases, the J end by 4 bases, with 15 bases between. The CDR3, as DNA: TGCGCCAGCAGCCAACTAGGGAACGGGATTTACAATGAGCAGTTCTTC. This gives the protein CASSQLGNGIYNEQFF.

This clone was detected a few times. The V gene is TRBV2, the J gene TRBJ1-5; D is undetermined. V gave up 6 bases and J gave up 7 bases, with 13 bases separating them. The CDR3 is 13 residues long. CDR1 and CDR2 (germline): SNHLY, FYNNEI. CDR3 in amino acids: CASRLDFRQPQHF. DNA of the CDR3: TGTGCCAGCAGGCTAGACTTCCGCCAGCCCCAGCATTTT.

CDR3 bases: TGTGCCAGCAGCTGGACAGGGGGAGGAAGCACTGAAGCTTTCTTT. It specifies CASSWTGGGSTEAFF. The chain links TRBV7-9 to TRBJ1-1, with 10 bases lining up with TRBD1. The junction had 6 bases not matched to a gene; V was cut back by 4 bases and J by 4 bases. The CDR3 is 15 amino acids. Germline V gene data show CDR1 as SEHNR and CDR2 as FQNEAQ (reference sequence).

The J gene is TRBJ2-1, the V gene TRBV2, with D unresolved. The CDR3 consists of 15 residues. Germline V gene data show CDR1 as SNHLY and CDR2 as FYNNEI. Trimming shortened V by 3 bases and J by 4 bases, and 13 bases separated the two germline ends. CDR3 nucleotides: TGTGCCAGCAGTGAGCCCCCACTACCTTACAATGAGCAGTTCTTC. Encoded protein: CASSEPPLPYNEQFF.

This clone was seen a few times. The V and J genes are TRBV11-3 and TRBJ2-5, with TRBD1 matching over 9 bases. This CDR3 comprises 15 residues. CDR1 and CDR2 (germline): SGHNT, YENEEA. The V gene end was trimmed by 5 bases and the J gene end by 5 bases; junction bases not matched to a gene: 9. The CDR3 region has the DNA TGTGCCAGCAGCCCCTGGACAGGGGAAGGGGAGACCCAGTACTTC. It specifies CASSPWTGEGETQYF.

CDR3 in amino acids: CASSADYEQYF. DNA of the CDR3: TGTGCCAGCAGCGCAGACTACGAGCAGTACTTC. The rearrangement joins TRBV2 to TRBJ2-7, with D unresolved. The CDR3 sequence is 11 residues long. V lost 6 bases and J 3 bases, leaving 6 bases between the germline ends. Germline V gives CDR1 SNHLY, CDR2 FYNNEI.

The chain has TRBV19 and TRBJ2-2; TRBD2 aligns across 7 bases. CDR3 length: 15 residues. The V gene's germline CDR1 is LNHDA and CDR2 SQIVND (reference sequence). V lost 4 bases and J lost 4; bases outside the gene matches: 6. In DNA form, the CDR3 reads TGTGCCAGTAGTAGCCGGGACTATGGCACCGGGGAGCTGTTTTTT. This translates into CASSSRDYGTGELFF.

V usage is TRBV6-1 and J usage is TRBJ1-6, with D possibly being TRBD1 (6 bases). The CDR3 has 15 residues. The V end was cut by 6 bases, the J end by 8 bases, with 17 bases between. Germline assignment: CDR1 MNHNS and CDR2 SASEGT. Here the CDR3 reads CASRETGYRDSPLHF. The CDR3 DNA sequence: TGTGCCAGCAGAGAGACTGGGTACAGGGATTCACCCCTCCACTTT.

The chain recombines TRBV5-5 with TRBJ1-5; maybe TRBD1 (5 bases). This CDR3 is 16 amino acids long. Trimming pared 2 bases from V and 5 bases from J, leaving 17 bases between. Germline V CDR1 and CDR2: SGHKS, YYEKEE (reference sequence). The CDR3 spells CASSFSGIVGDQPQHF. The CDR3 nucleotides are TGTGCCAGCAGCTTTTCAGGGATTGTGGGCGATCAGCCCCAGCATTTT.

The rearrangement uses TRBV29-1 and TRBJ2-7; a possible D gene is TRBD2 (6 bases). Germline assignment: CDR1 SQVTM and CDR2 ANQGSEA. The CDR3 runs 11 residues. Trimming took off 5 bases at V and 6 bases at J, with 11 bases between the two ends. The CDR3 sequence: CSVRGEVEQYF. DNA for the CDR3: TGCAGCGTTCGAGGGGAGGTCGAGCAGTACTTC.

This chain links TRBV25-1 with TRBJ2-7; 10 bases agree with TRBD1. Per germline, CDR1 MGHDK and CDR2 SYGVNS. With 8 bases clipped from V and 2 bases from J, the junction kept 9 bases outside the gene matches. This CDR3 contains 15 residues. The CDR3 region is CASGSGTGDPYEQYF. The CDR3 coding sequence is TGTGCCAGCGGCTCCGGGACAGGGGACCCCTACGAGCAGTACTTC.

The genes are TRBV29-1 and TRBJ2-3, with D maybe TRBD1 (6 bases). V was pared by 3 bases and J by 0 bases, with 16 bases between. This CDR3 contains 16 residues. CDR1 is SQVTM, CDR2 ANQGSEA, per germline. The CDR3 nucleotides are TGCAGCGTTGATGGGGCTGACAGGTCTAGCACAGATACGCAGTATTTT. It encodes CSVDGADRSSTDTQYF.

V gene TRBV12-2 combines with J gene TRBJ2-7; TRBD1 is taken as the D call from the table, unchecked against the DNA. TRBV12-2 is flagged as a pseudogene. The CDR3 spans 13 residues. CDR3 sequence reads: CASRQGWAYEQYF. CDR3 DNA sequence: TGTGCAAGTCGCCAGGGGTGGGCCTACGAGCAGTACTTC.

The CDR3 DNA sequence: TGTGCCAGCAGCGCAGACAGAGCCTACGAGCAGTACTTC. Translation gives CASSADRAYEQYF. The gene calls are TRBV6-1 and TRBJ2-7; possibly TRBD1 for D (5 bases). The CDR3 is 13 amino acids. Per germline, CDR1 MNHNS and CDR2 SASEGT. V was cut by 6 bases and J by 2 bases, with 11 bases left in between.